The 2 T cell receptor beta chains in this list originate from one sample, sequenced in a study of PD-1 and CTLA-4 blockade in melanoma (dated by TCRdb to the early 2020s). The method was the immunoSEQ multiplex PCR assay. Not all clones reach the TCRdb copy of this immuneACCESS table, which keeps in-frame sequences only. Checked studies attribute under half of the gap to unresolved V genes and leave the rest unexplained. The sample table records tens of thousands of clones; roughly 90% of these occur just once. The ten top clones hold less than 10% of the sample. Sequenced here: CD8+ T cells from peripheral blood, sampled from a patient given anti-PD-1 treatment. The receptor source for this set is a human donor with melanoma.

The CDR3 DNA follows: TGTGCCAGCAGCGTAGGGGGGGCCACCTACAATGAGCAGTTCTTC. This translates into CASSVGGATYNEQFF. The rearrangement uses TRBV9 and TRBJ2-1; D is perhaps TRBD1 or TRBD2 (6 bases each). Trimming cost V 0 bases and J 2 bases, with 9 bases left between them. The CDR3 spans 15 residues. Germline CDR1 is SGDLS and CDR2 is YYNGEE.

This clone was counted a single time. The rearrangement uses TRBV4-2 and TRBJ2-7; D gene uncertain. V gave up 1 base and J gave up 6 bases, with 10 bases separating them. The germline V gene has CDR1 LGHNA and CDR2 YNFKEQ. The CDR3 has 13 amino acids. The CDR3 region has the DNA TGTGCCAGCAGCCAAGTGATGACTTTCGAGCAGTACTTC. Amino acids: CASSQVMTFEQYF.